A single sample gave rise to the 14 T cell receptor beta chains below, sequenced in a study of blood T cells in healthy people across ages. The use of a sample-barcoded 5' primer and a J-beta primer mix characterized a second PCR of about 6 to 12 cycles. TCRdb fed the 5' RACE reads into MiXCR, producing one record per CDR3 protein. The sample yields about 720,000 distinct CDR3 sequences, approximately 21% seen once. Sequencing input: blood. The source of these receptors is a man aged 65 to 85 in good health.

This rearrangement joins TRBV25-1 to TRBJ2-1; possibly TRBD1 or TRBD2 for D (5 bases each). The V gene's germline CDR1 is MGHDK and CDR2 SYGVNS. This CDR3 region has 15 residues. V lost 0 bases to trimming and J lost 8 bases, with 14 bases between them. CDR3: CASSEYRPSRDEQFF. The DNA for the CDR3 is TGTGCCAGCAGTGAATATCGGCCTAGCAGGGATGAGCAGTTCTTC. Based on the CDR3 plus reference TRBV25-1 and TRBJ2-1, the full variable domain is EADIYQTPRYLVIGTGKKITLECSQTMGHDKMYWYQQDPGMELHLIHYSYGVNSTEKGDLSSESTVSRIRTEHFPLTLESARPSHTSQYLCASSEYRPSRDEQFFGPGTRLTVL.

This clonotype was seen more than once but under ten times. The V and J genes are TRBV12-3 or TRBV12-4 and TRBJ2-1; the D gene could be TRBD1 or TRBD2 (6 bases each). The DNA end lines up better with TRBJ2-7; the J call may be wrong. The CDR3 is made up of 15 amino acids. The CDR3, as DNA: TGTGCCAGCAGTTTGGGGGGCGGGGACATCTACGAGCAGTACTTC. Translating it yields CASSLGGGDIYEQYF.

In its sample, this clonotype was seen a few times. The gene calls are TRBV12-3 or TRBV12-4 and TRBJ1-2; D call uncertain. CDR3 length: 16 residues. The V end lost 6 bases, the J end lost 6 bases, and 23 bases lay between the germline ends. The CDR3 DNA is TGTGCCAGCAGCCCATTTCTGTCCCAGACCGGAAATGGCTACACCTTC. Translation gives CASSPFLSQTGNGYTF.

This clonotype came up a few times. The chain combines TRBV5-1 with TRBJ2-1; D is possibly TRBD2 (6 bases). Germline assignment: CDR1 SGHRS and CDR2 YFSETQ. The CDR3 length is 16 residues. The V end was cut by 0 bases, the J end by 7 bases, with 17 bases between. The CDR3 DNA reads TGCGCCAGCAGCTTGGGCATTGAACGCCGGGGGAATGAGCAGTTCTTC. It specifies CASSLGIERRGNEQFF. Using reference TRBV5-1 and TRBJ2-1 for the parts outside the CDR3, the full variable domain is KAGVTQTPRYLIKTRGQQVTLSCSPISGHRSVSWYQQTPGQGLQFLFEYFSETQRNKGNFPGRFSGRQFSNSRSEMNVSTLELGDSALYLCASSLGIERRGNEQFFGPGTRLTVL.

The rearrangement joins TRBV5-6 to TRBJ2-1; D remains unclear. Germline CDR1 reads SGHDT; CDR2 reads YYEEEE. Trimming pared 2 bases from V and 10 bases from J, leaving 13 bases between. This CDR3 region has 13 residues. In DNA form, the CDR3 reads TGTGCCAGCAGCTTCTTTATAGTGAGAGAGCAGTTCTTC. It translates to CASSFFIVREQFF.

The chain employs TRBV4-2 and TRBJ1-1, with a weak D call TRBD1 (6 bases). Trimming took off 5 bases at V and 3 bases at J, with 16 bases between the two ends. Germline loops: CDR1 LGHNA, CDR2 YNFKEQ. The CDR3 sequence is 15 residues long. CDR3 nucleotides: TGTGCCAGCAGCACGGGACGGGGGGCTGACACTGAAGCTTTCTTT. Its translation: CASSTGRGADTEAFF.

This clonotype was seen only once. The V and J genes are TRBV12-3 or TRBV12-4 and TRBJ2-1; the match to TRBD1 covers 10 bases. This CDR3 has 14 residues. J gave up 10 bases and V 6 bases, and 9 bases lay outside the gene matches. The CDR3 region is CASSRDRGGGEQFF. The DNA for the CDR3 is TGTGCCAGCAGCCGGGACAGGGGAGGAGGCGAGCAGTTCTTC.

About this clonotype: Its ends do not fully match the called genes, so a read error is possible. The V call is TRBV12-3 or TRBV12-4, the J call TRBJ2-3; possibly TRBD1 or TRBD2 for D (7 bases each). The CDR3 consists of 16 residues. CDR3 in DNA: TGTGTCAGCATCCAGGGCACGGGAGGAGGGACAGATGCGCAGTATTTT. Amino acids: CVSIQGTGGGTDAQYF.

V and J are TRBV18 and TRBJ1-1; weak D call: TRBD1 (6 bases). The germline V gene encodes CDR1 KGHSH and CDR2 LQKENI. The ends were cut back, 3 bases at V and 5 bases at J, with 16 bases in the middle. This CDR3 comprises 15 residues. CDR3 DNA: TGTGCCAGCTCACCTGGGACACAAGCGGGAACTGAAGCTTTCTTT. This translates into CASSPGTQAGTEAFF. Full variable domain (missing parts from reference TRBV18 and TRBJ1-1): NAGVMQNPRHLVRRRGQEARLRCSPMKGHSHVYWYRQLPEEGLKFMVYLQKENIIDESGMPKERFSAEFPKEGPSILRIQQVVRGDSAAYFCASSPGTQAGTEAFFGQGTRLTVV.

This clonotype showed up just a few times. CDR3 nucleotide sequence: TGCGCCAGCAGCCGTGATAAATTAGGGTATGAGCAGTTCTTC. Amino acid sequence: CASSRDKLGYEQFF. The chain recombines TRBV5-1 with TRBJ2-1; D gene unclear. The V end lost 4 bases, the J end lost 8 bases, and 16 bases lay between the germline ends. This CDR3 region has 14 residues. Germline CDR1 is SGHRS and CDR2 is YFSETQ.

The CDR3 DNA reads TGTGCCAGCAGTACGACTAGCGGGAGGGTGGACAATGAGCAGTTCTTC. Protein sequence: CASSTTSGRVDNEQFF. This chain connects TRBV6-2 or TRBV6-3 to TRBJ2-1; 14 nucleotides match TRBD2. CDR1 is MNHEY and CDR2 is SVGEGT in the germline V gene. CDR3 length: 16 residues. V lost 5 bases to trimming and J lost 5 bases; unmatched junction nucleotides: 5.

This clonotype was found a few times. Given a much more abundant clone one base away, this may be a read error. This chain uses TRBV2 with TRBJ2-5; D gene unclear. V lost 4 bases, J lost 0 bases, and 6 bases lay in between. Germline V CDR1 and CDR2: SNHLY, FYNNEI. CDR3 length: 13 residues. The CDR3 nucleotides are TGTGCCAGCAGTGGAGAGTACCAAGAGACCCAGTACTTC. Translated, it gives CASSGEYQETQYF.

This clonotype came up a few times. The chain carries TRBV28 and TRBJ2-3, with TRBD2 matching 9 bases. V dropped 2 bases and J dropped 4; count of bases not matched to a gene: 4. CDR1 MDHEN and CDR2 SYDVKM come from the germline V gene. The CDR3 is 15 residues long. This CDR3 is CASSLAGGHADTQYF. The DNA of the CDR3 is TGTGCCAGCAGTTTAGCGGGGGGGCACGCAGATACGCAGTATTTT.

This clonotype has more than one count but fewer than ten. This rearrangement joins TRBV3-1 to TRBJ1-6, with D perhaps TRBD1 (6 bases). The CDR3 extends over 15 amino acids. The germline CDR1 and CDR2 sequences are LGHDT and YNNKEL (reference sequence). Deletions cut 1 base from V and 6 bases from J, with 10 bases between. For the CDR3, the DNA is TGTGCCAGCAGCCAAGTAGGGGGGCCTAATTCACCCCTCCACTTT. Its translation is CASSQVGGPNSPLHF.